This T cell receptor (beta chain) was found in a study of T cell responses to AZD1222 COVID-19 vaccine. Background on the study: Some second doses came at about 4 weeks and others at about 12 weeks; these were pooled.

Comments on this clone: The target antigen is unknown.

J lost 0 bases, V lost 11 bases, and 21 bases had no gene match. This CDR3 spans 19 amino acids. The germline V gene has CDR1 SNHLY and CDR2 FYNNEI. The method was immunoSEQ multiplex PCR; TCRdb's version includes in-frame clones alone and lacks a portion of them. The data hold some 140,000 clones, with under 95% observed a single time. Study results and limitations: None of the repertoires were sampled until the peak T cell response had passed. Donors were chiefly white British, with a greater number of females, and clonal diversity was perhaps underestimated. Baseline seropositivity characterized only a handful of AZD1222 recipients.

This TCR came from an adult in good health. Sample: peripheral blood, taken on day 0 of AZD1222 vaccination. The rearrangement joins TRBV2 to TRBJ2-4, with 8 positions matching TRBD1. The CDR3 protein is CAVIWGTGAPEEAKNIQYF. In nucleotides, the CDR3 is TGTGCCGTCATCTGGGGGACAGGTGCCCCCGAGGAAGCCAAAAACATTCAGTACTTC.